This T cell receptor beta chain was recorded in a study of tumor and adjacent non-tumor tissue in lung cancer. Broader study findings: TCR diversity was significantly greater in tumor than normal lung tissue.

Comment on this clonotype: Its antigen remains unknown.

CDR1 KGHSH and CDR2 LQKENI come from the germline V gene. The CDR3 spans 16 residues. V was pared by 0 bases and J by 0 bases, with 9 bases between. The library came from three nested PCR rounds adapted from ARM-PCR protocols. TCRdb reanalysed the multiplex PCR reads using MiXCR and keeps one entry per CDR3 protein. This sample yields roughly 66,000 distinct CDR3 sequences, of which around 73% are seen a single time; about 30% belongs to the top ten. The template was RNA from unsorted bulk tissue. Sequenced input: lung tumor tissue. The receptor was derived from a man aged 60-69 years with non-small cell lung cancer. V is TRBV18 and J is TRBJ2-4; D is unresolved. This chain's CDR3 is CASSPPMMVAKNIQYF. In nucleotides, the CDR3 is TGTGCCAGCTCACCACCCATGATGGTAGCCAAAAACATTCAGTACTTC.